The 11 T cell receptor beta chains reported below all come from one sample, sequenced in a study of early stage breast cancer tumors. Assay: immunoSEQ multiplex PCR; the TCRdb copy retains only in-frame clones and omits some. Of roughly 9,900 clones listed, around 60% were seen once; the top ten hold about an eighth. The sequenced sample was breast tumor tissue. Receptor source: a person aged 55 to 69 with breast cancer.

The rearrangement joins TRBV30 to TRBJ1-4; possibly TRBD1 for D (5 bases). Germline V gene data show CDR1 as GTSNPN and CDR2 as SVGIG (reference sequence). The CDR3 is made up of 17 amino acids. V was shortened by 3 bases and J by 8 bases, with 25 bases between the two germline ends. The CDR3 spells CAWSPSLKAGRDEKLFF. For the CDR3, the DNA is TGTGCCTGGAGCCCCTCCTTGAAGGCCGGAAGGGACGAAAAACTGTTTTTT. Full variable domain (rest looked up from reference TRBV30 and TRBJ1-4): SQTIHQWPATLVQPVGSPLSLECTVEGTSNPNLYWYRQAAGRGLQLLFYSVGIGQISSEVPQNLSASRPQDRQFILSSKKLLLSDSGFYLCAWSPSLKAGRDEKLFFGSGTQLSVL.

Comment on this clone: Other nucleotide sequences in the sample specify the same CDR3. The rearrangement uses TRBV11-2 and TRBJ2-1; D perhaps matches TRBD2 (6 bases). V lost 7 bases and J 2 bases, leaving 18 bases between the germline ends. From germline, CDR1 is SGHAT and CDR2 FQNNGV. The CDR3 contains 16 residues. The CDR3 bases are TGTGCCAGCACCAGGCAACCCGGGACTCCCTACAATGAGCAGTTCTTC. Translation: CASTRQPGTPYNEQFF.

This CDR3 reads CSGQGQETQYF. The CDR3 DNA is TGCAGTGGTCAGGGGCAAGAGACCCAGTACTTC. This chain connects TRBV20-1 to TRBJ2-5; TRBD1 is a possible D gene (6 bases). The CDR3 has 11 residues. V was clipped by 7 bases and J by 2 bases, with 8 bases between them. Germline V lookup: CDR1 DFQATT, CDR2 SNEGSKA (reference sequence).

This clone was recorded a few times. V usage is TRBV6-1 and J usage is TRBJ1-2; D is unclear. V lost 3 bases and J lost 4, with 18 bases in between. The germline gives CDR1 MNHNS, CDR2 SASEGT. The CDR3 length is 16 residues. The CDR3 reads CASSDTPQSPGYGYTF. The DNA for the CDR3 is TGTGCCAGCAGTGACACCCCACAGAGCCCCGGCTATGGCTACACCTTC.

This clone was counted a single time. CDR3 sequence reads: CASSAGSGTDTQYF. The CDR3 DNA is TGTGCCAGCAGTGCCGGGAGCGGGACAGATACGCAGTATTTT. The V and J genes are TRBV6-4 and TRBJ2-3, with a tentative D call TRBD2 (6 bases). Germline lookup yields CDR1 MRHNA and CDR2 SNTAGT. The CDR3 length is 14 residues. Trimming removed 4 bases at V and 3 bases at J, with 11 bases between.

The V gene is TRBV7-8, the J gene TRBJ2-3; tentative D call: TRBD1 (6 bases). This CDR3 spans 12 amino acids. Germline CDR1 reads SGHVS; CDR2 reads FQNEAQ. V dropped 3 bases and J dropped 14 bases, with 15 bases sitting between them. The CDR3 nucleotides read TGTGCCAGCAGCTTTAAACAGGGTGCCCTGTATTTT. Translated, it gives CASSFKQGALYF.

This clone is labeled large (0.1 to 1%). CDR3: CASRTRDAGAIGAFF. CDR3 in DNA: TGTGCCAGCAGGACCCGGGACGCCGGGGCAATAGGAGCTTTCTTT. V is TRBV6-1 and J is TRBJ1-1, with D possibly TRBD1 on 5 matching bases. The V gene's germline CDR1 is MNHNS and CDR2 SASEGT. V was clipped by 6 bases and J by 10 bases, with 24 bases between them. The CDR3 spans 15 residues.

The chain employs TRBV6-1 and TRBJ1-1, with TRBD1 identical over 7 bases. Unmatched junction bases numbered 11, after V lost 0 bases and J lost 4 bases. This CDR3 region has 17 residues. The germline gives CDR1 MNHNS, CDR2 SASEGT. The CDR3 coding sequence is TGTGCCAGCAGTGAAGCGCCCCAGGGGGTCTGGTCCACTGAAGCTTTCTTT. Translated: CASSEAPQGVWSTEAFF.

This clone showed up just once. This chain uses TRBV11-2 with TRBJ2-2; 7 nucleotides align to TRBD2. Germline CDR1 SGHAT, CDR2 FQNNGV. The CDR3 covers 15 residues. After removal of 5 bases from V and 7 bases from J, the junction contained 10 bases not matched to a gene. The CDR3 here is CASSVHGGGGGELFF. DNA of the CDR3: TGTGCCAGCAGCGTCCATGGGGGGGGTGGCGGGGAGCTGTTTTTT.

The J gene is TRBJ2-1, the V gene TRBV18; 9 bases are a match to TRBD2. There are 17 residues in the CDR3. Germline CDR1 is KGHSH and CDR2 is LQKENI. With V trimmed by 3 bases and J by 4 bases, 10 bases remained unmatched. The DNA of the CDR3 is TGTGCCAGCTCACCGATACCTAGCGGGGTGGCATACAATGAGCAGTTCTTC. It encodes CASSPIPSGVAYNEQFF.

The chain has TRBV27 and TRBJ2-7; 8 bases align to TRBD2. The V and J ends lost 4 bases and 4 bases, in that order; junction bases with no gene match: 6. This CDR3 has 14 amino acids. Germline V gene lookup returns CDR1 MNHEY and CDR2 SMNVEV (reference sequence). For the CDR3, the DNA is TGTGCCAGCAGTTACGGGAGGGCCACGTACGAGCAGTACTTC. This translates into CASSYGRATYEQYF.